This T cell receptor (beta chain) stems from a study of tissue T cells after allogeneic stem cell transplantation. Sequencing was performed with immunoSEQ multiplex PCR; in TCRdb, only in-frame clones are kept and a portion is missing. The sample records 40,000 to 60,000 clones, around 69% being singletons. This clone was seen only a few times. Its antigen is undetermined. These gene names are mouse names. The observed sequence ends 1 residue before the CDR3 terminus, with the missing tail filled in from the germline J gene. Unmatched junction bases numbered 0, after V lost 7 bases and J lost 3 bases. Germline V gene data show CDR1 as NNHDY and CDR2 as SYVADS. This CDR3 is 12 amino acids long. Study-level results: The study did not identify alloreactive or antigen-specific tissue TCRs, and some clones might be persisting host cells.

The chain combines TRBV13-3 with TRBJ2-7; 11 bases line up with TRBD1. The sequence came from a pool of C57BL/6 mice in good health. The sequenced material came from sorted cells pooled from one or two spleens. CDR3 sequence reads: CASGTGGYEQYF. The CDR3 DNA, read in part, is TGTGCCAGCGGGACAGGGGGCTATGAACAGTAC.